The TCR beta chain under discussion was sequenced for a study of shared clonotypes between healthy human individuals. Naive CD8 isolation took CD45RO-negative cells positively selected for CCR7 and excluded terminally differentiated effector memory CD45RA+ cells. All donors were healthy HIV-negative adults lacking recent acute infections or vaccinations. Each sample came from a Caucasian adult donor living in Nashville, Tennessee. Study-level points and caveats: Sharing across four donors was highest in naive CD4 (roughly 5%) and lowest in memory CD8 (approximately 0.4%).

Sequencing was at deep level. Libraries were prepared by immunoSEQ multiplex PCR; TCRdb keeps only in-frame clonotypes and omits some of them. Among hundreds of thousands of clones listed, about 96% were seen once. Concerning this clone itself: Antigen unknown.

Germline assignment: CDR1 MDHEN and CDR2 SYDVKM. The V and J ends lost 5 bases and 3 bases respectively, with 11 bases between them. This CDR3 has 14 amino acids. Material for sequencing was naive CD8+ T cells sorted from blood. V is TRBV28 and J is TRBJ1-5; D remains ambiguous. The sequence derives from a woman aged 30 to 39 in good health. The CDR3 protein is CASSTQANNQPQHF. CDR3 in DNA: TGTGCCAGCAGTACTCAGGCCAACAATCAGCCCCAGCATTTT.